A selection of T cell receptor beta chains follows, all from one sample in a study of OX40 agonist ivuxolimab in advanced cancers. Clones were sequenced by immunoSEQ multiplex PCR, and TCRdb holds only the in-frame ones, with some missing. This sample has about 26,000 clones, with roughly 90% found just once. Sequencing used CD4+ or CD8+ T cells sorted from blood, obtained in a trial of the OX40 agonist ivuxolimab. All receptors derive from an adult with an advanced solid tumor such as melanoma, head and neck, liver or kidney cancer. Both conserved end residues are part of each CDR3. Each record gives: V gene, CDR3 protein.

TRBV4-1 | CASSQEPPGTRWNQPQHF
TRBV27 | CASSPQPTGELFF
TRBV6-6 | CASSSGQTRFRSPLHF
TRBV5-6 | CASSLAALRWETQYF
TRBV19 | CASDERGWGIQETQYF
TRBV6-5 | CASSPLISTDTQYF
TRBV5-1 | CASSLEDSYEQYF
TRBV15 | CATSAGGVSYEQYF
TRBV9 | CASGLLAGGPDTQYF
TRBV4-1 | CASSQVFQGGGYTF
TRBV2 | CASIRQSTGELFF
TRBV7-8 | CASSLAGGNTEAFF